In this sample, the clone carrying this T cell receptor beta chain turned up a few times. The target antigen is unknown. Each and every patient relapsed after autologous stem cell transplantation, and patients got differing brentuximab vedotin exposure. The data originate from a study of PD-1 blockade in classical Hodgkin lymphoma. Study results and limitations: Reported findings placed baseline TCR diversity lower in newly diagnosed patients (compared with healthy donors). A significant rise in TCR diversity by C4D1 was seen for CD4+ but not CD8+ cells.

This CDR3 has 17 residues. Germline loops: CDR1 LNHDA, CDR2 SQIVND (reference sequence). Trimming removed 6 bases from V and 7 bases from J; junction bases left unmatched: 18. Here immunoSEQ multiplex PCR was the method, and the copy in TCRdb shows in-frame clones only, minus some. Of over 10,000 clones in the sample, 80% were seen once. Sequenced here: peripheral blood mononuclear cells (PBMCs), sampled at baseline. The chain is built from TRBV19 and TRBJ2-4, with TRBD2 matching 7 bases. This receptor was taken from a human donor with classical Hodgkin lymphoma. The CDR3 coding sequence is TGTGCCAGTAGCTATAGAGGGAACCCCATGGGGGGGAACATTCAGTACTTC. It translates to CASSYRGNPMGGNIQYF.